The 13 T cell receptor beta chains listed next were all sequenced from one sample in a study of blood T cell repertoires in COVID-19. This table comes from immunoSEQ multiplex PCR, and its TCRdb copy is limited to in-frame clones, with some not included. Among about 83,000 clones listed, roughly 82% were seen once. Sequenced: peripheral blood. These receptors were obtained from a woman older than 75 with active or convalescent COVID-19.

The V call is TRBV5-1, the J call TRBJ1-2; possible D gene TRBD1, 5 bases. Germline values: CDR1 SGHRS, CDR2 YFSETQ. This CDR3 has 13 amino acids. V was shortened by 2 bases and J by 3 bases, with 8 bases between the two germline ends. CDR3 DNA: TGCGCCAGCAGCTTTGGAGGGGACTATGGCTACACCTTC. Encoded protein: CASSFGGDYGYTF.

The chain is built from TRBV7-6 and TRBJ1-2; TRBD1 aligns across 7 bases. J lost 7 bases, V lost 2 bases, and 13 bases had no gene match. CDR3 length: 16 residues. Germline CDR1 SGHVS, CDR2 FNYEAQ. Written as DNA, the CDR3 is TGTGCCAGCAGCTTATATCGGGGGGGACAGCTTTTTGGCTACACCTTC. It encodes CASSLYRGGQLFGYTF.

J is TRBJ2-5 and V is TRBV5-1; D gene unclear. Germline V gene sequence: CDR1 SGHRS, CDR2 YFSETQ. The CDR3 loop spans 16 amino acids. With 0 bases removed from V and 5 bases from J, the gap between germline ends came to 17 bases. CDR3 protein: CASSLVTPPVRETQYF. Written as DNA, the CDR3 is TGCGCCAGCAGCTTGGTTACCCCACCCGTGCGGGAGACCCAGTACTTC.

The genes are TRBV5-4 and TRBJ1-2, with 8 bases matching TRBD1. This CDR3 region has 14 residues. V was pared by 5 bases and J by 6 bases, with 9 bases of the junction left unmatched. CDR1 and CDR2 from the germline V gene are SGHNT and YYREEE (reference sequence). This chain's CDR3 is CASRPGGPHDGYTF. The CDR3 bases are TGTGCCAGCAGACCAGGGGGCCCGCACGATGGCTACACCTTC.

The J gene is TRBJ2-1, the V gene TRBV19, with TRBD1 matching 9 bases. J was trimmed by 8 bases and V by 9 bases; bases with no gene match: 14. This CDR3 spans 15 amino acids. The germline V gene encodes CDR1 LNHDA and CDR2 SQIVND (reference sequence). The CDR3 is CASRHGTGRTDEQFF. CDR3 nucleotides: TGTGCCAGCAGACACGGGACAGGGCGAACGGATGAGCAGTTCTTC.

This chain connects TRBV6-6 to TRBJ2-7; TRBD1 matches at 7 bases. Germline V gene data show CDR1 as MNHNY and CDR2 as SVGAGI (reference sequence). The CDR3 is made up of 13 amino acids. With V trimmed by 4 bases and J by 3 bases, 3 bases remained unmatched. CDR3 nucleotides: TGTGCCAGCAGTTTGGGGGACAGCTACGAGCAGTACTTC. As protein: CASSLGDSYEQYF.

The chain has TRBV5-1 and TRBJ1-3, with a possible D match to TRBD1 (6 bases). Deletions cut 0 bases from V and 0 bases from J, with 10 bases between. CDR1 and CDR2 (germline): SGHRS, YFSETQ. This CDR3 comprises 16 residues. The CDR3 nucleotides read TGCGCCAGCAGCTTGGCAGGGGTCGACTCTGGAAACACCATATATTTT. Protein product: CASSLAGVDSGNTIYF.

The chain combines TRBV7-2 with TRBJ1-2; 7 bases fit TRBD1. Germline V gives CDR1 SGHTA, CDR2 FQGNSA. This CDR3 is 15 amino acids long. Unmatched junction bases numbered 11, after V lost 5 bases and J lost 5 bases. The CDR3 sequence is CASSPTGRGSYGYTF. CDR3 nucleotide sequence: TGTGCCAGCAGCCCAACCGGCAGGGGGAGTTATGGCTACACCTTC.

This sequence joins TRBV29-1 and TRBJ1-1, with no clear D. CDR3 length: 12 amino acids. V lost 6 bases and J lost 2, with 10 bases in between. Germline values: CDR1 SQVTM, CDR2 ANQGSEA. The CDR3 DNA is TGCAGCGTACCAGGTGCTAACACTGAAGCTTTCTTT. Translating gives CSVPGANTEAFF.

The V and J genes are TRBV6-6 and TRBJ1-4; the D is unclear. Germline CDR1 and CDR2: MNHNY and SVGAGI (reference sequence). V lost 2 bases and J lost 5, with 6 bases in between. The CDR3 loop spans 13 amino acids. The CDR3, as DNA: TGTGCCAGCAGTTACCCAGTAAATGAAAAACTGTTTTTT. It specifies CASSYPVNEKLFF.

This clone has just a few counts. V usage is TRBV19 and J usage is TRBJ2-2, with no clear D. V lost 3 bases and J 2 bases, leaving 7 bases between the germline ends. CDR1 and CDR2 from the germline V gene are LNHDA and SQIVND (reference sequence). This CDR3 has 14 residues. CDR3 sequence reads: CASSITFNTGELFF. The CDR3 bases are TGTGCCAGTAGTATTACATTTAACACCGGGGAGCTGTTTTTT.

This chain uses TRBV6-1 with TRBJ2-2; a possible D gene is TRBD2 (5 bases). V lost 5 bases and J lost 0, with 16 bases in between. Germline V gene sequence: CDR1 MNHNS, CDR2 SASEGT. The CDR3 runs to 17 residues. The chain's CDR3 is CASSKDVRESNTGELFF. Written as DNA, the CDR3 is TGTGCCAGCAGTAAAGATGTCCGGGAATCGAACACCGGGGAGCTGTTTTTT.

The chain is built from TRBV20-1 and TRBJ2-3, with TRBD2 matching 9 bases. V lost 6 bases and J lost 5; bases outside the gene matches: 15. This CDR3 has 16 amino acids. CDR1 is DFQATT, CDR2 SNEGSKA, per germline (reference sequence). The CDR3 region has the DNA TGCAGTGCCAGTGTTCTCCTAGCGGGGTCTGAAGATACGCAGTATTTT. Translating it yields CSASVLLAGSEDTQYF.